This T cell receptor (beta chain) was found in a study of cytomegalovirus exposure and HLA in healthy donors. Study outcomes and limitations: Reports described diagnosis of cytomegalovirus status by the classifier as highly specific and sensitive. According to a subsequent analysis, TCR clusters from the first cohort were inclined to appear together in the 110 or so validation repertoires.

Details on this clone: What it recognizes is unknown.

Germline CDR1 is SEHNR and CDR2 is FQNEAQ (reference sequence). The V segment lost 5 bases and the J segment 4 bases; nucleotides outside the gene matches: 9. This CDR3 region has 16 residues. TCRdb's copy holds only in-frame clones and misses some; the assay was immunoSEQ multiplex PCR. The sample holds some 340,000 clones, around 87% seen once. This sequence originates from a woman younger than 45 in good health and CMV-seropositive. This chain connects TRBV7-9 to TRBJ2-1; 9 nucleotides line up with TRBD1. What was sequenced was PBMCs. CDR3 loop: CASSRRTGERYNEQFF. The DNA of the CDR3 is TGTGCCAGCAGCAGGAGGACAGGGGAACGATACAATGAGCAGTTCTTC.